The clone carrying this TCR beta chain appeared a single time. The record originates from a study of control samples from healthy donors and cancer patients. V lost 4 bases and J lost 5, with 13 bases in between. The CDR3 loop spans 14 amino acids. CDR1 SGHNT and CDR2 YYREEE come from the germline V gene (reference sequence). Repertoires were generated with immunoSEQ multiplex PCR, while TCRdb's copy carries only in-frame clones and drops some. This table has 40,000 to 50,000 clones, about 94% appearing once. The sample taken for sequencing was blood. The chain joins TRBV5-4 to TRBJ2-1, with D tentatively TRBD1 or TRBD2 (5 bases each). The TCR sequence derives from a man aged 55-75 years in good health. This chain's CDR3 is CASSAGTTNNEQFF. The CDR3 nucleotides are TGTGCCAGCAGCGCCGGGACGACAAACAATGAGCAGTTCTTC.